The sequence of this TCR beta chain was determined in a study of blood T cells in healthy people across ages. Study results and limitations: Across the age range, TCR beta diversity per million T cells fell in a roughly linear way.

This clonotype was counted between two and nine times. Its target is unknown. In germline, CDR1 is ENHRY, CDR2 SYGVKD. Trimming at V came to 4 bases and at J to 7 bases, leaving 10 bases not matched to a gene. The CDR3 covers 17 residues. The use of a sample-barcoded 5' primer and a J-beta primer mix characterized a second PCR of roughly 7 to 11 cycles. TCRdb called the 5' RACE reads again in MiXCR, with one record for every CDR3 protein. The sample carries approximately 1.5 million distinct CDR3 sequences, 35% to 45% recorded once. The TCR originated in a woman between 18 and 30 years old in good health. Sequenced: blood. The chain has TRBV10-3 and TRBJ1-4, with 12 bases fitting TRBD1. Here the CDR3 DNA reads TGTGCCATCAGTGCCGGGACAGGGGGCGATTGGGGTGAAAAACTGTTTTTT. Translated, it gives CAISAGTGGDWGEKLFF.